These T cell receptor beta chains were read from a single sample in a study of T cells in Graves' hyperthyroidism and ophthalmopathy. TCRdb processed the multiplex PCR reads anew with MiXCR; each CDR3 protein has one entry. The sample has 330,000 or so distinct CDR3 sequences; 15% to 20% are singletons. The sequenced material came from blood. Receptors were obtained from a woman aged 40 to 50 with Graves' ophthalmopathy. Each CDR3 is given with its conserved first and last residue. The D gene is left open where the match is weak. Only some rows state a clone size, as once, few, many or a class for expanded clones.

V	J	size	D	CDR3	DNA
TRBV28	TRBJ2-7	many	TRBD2	CASTSSGIFSYEQYF	TGTGCCAGCACTTCTAGCGGGATCTTCTCCTACGAGCAGTACTTC
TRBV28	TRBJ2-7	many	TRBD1	CASSTLGPGTGAYEQYF	TGTGCCAGCAGCACCTTGGGTCCTGGGACAGGCGCTTACGAGCAGTACTTC
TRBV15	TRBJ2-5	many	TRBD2	CATSRELGTSGTETQYF	TGTGCCACCAGCAGAGAACTTGGGACTAGCGGGACAGAGACCCAGTACTTC
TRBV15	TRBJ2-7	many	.	CATSTSPGLEQYF	TGTGCCACCAGCACCTCCCCGGGACTGGAGCAGTACTTC
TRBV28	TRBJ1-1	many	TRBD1	CASMRQGNTEAFF	TGTGCCAGCATGAGACAGGGTAACACTGAAGCTTTCTTT
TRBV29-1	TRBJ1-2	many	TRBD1	CSVEDRGRYGYTF	TGCAGCGTCGAGGACAGGGGGAGGTATGGCTACACCTTC
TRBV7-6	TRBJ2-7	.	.	CASSSLQTSGEQYF	TGTGCCAGCAGCTCACTACAAACTAGTGGCGAGCAGTACTTC
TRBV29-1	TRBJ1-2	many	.	CSVEEIIRGYGYTF	TGCAGCGTTGAAGAAATCATCCGGGGCTATGGCTACACCTTC
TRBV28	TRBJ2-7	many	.	CASSGSPGWQYF	TGTGCCAGCTCAGGCAGTCCCGGCTGGCAGTACTTC
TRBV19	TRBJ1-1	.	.	CASSIKAGSTEAFF	TGTGCCAGTAGTATCAAGGCAGGGAGCACTGAAGCTTTCTTT
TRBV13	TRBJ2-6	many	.	CASSESVGANVLTF	TGTGCCAGCAGCGAGTCGGTCGGGGCCAACGTCCTGACTTTC
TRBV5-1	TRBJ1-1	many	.	CASSLGRVREAFF	TGCGCCAGCAGCTTGGGTCGGGTTCGGGAAGCTTTCTTT
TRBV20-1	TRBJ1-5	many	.	CSASPLLGKGGQPQHF	TGCAGTGCTAGCCCCCTGTTGGGAAAGGGAGGTCAGCCCCAGCATTTT
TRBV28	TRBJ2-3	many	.	CASSWGFTDTQYF	TGTGCCAGCAGTTGGGGTTTCACAGATACGCAGTATTTT
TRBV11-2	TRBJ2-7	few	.	CASSLLGDVGEQYF	TGTGCCAGCAGCTTACTAGGGGACGTGGGGGAGCAGTACTTC
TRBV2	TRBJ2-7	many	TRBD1	CASSGQTYEQYF	TGTGCCAGCTCGGGACAGACCTACGAGCAGTACTTC
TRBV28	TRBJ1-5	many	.	CATGEGGNQPQHF	TGTGCCACCGGGGAGGGAGGGAATCAGCCCCAGCATTTT
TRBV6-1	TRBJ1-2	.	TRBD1	CASSARQGNGYTF	TGTGCCAGCAGTGCTCGACAGGGGAATGGCTACACCTTC
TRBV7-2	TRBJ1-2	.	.	CATDRDTLGYTF	TGTGCCACTGACCGGGACACTTTGGGCTACACCTTC
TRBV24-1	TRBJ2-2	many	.	CATSPRPGELFF	TGTGCCACCAGTCCGCGGCCCGGGGAGCTGTTTTTT
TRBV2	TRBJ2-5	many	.	CASSASGQETQYF	TGTGCCAGCAGTGCGTCTGGACAAGAGACCCAGTACTTC
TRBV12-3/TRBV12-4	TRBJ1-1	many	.	CASSLRTVNTEAFF	TGTGCCAGCAGTTTACGGACAGTGAACACTGAAGCTTTCTTT